The table lists the clone carrying this T cell receptor (beta chain) with a few counts. TCRdb fed the RACE reads into MiXCR, producing one record per CDR3 protein. The table includes 120,000 or so distinct CDR3 sequences, roughly 14% detected once. These data originate in a study of human T cells and chemical hapten exposure. Time point meaning: pre-sensitization, week 0. Treatment specified: therapeutic diphenylcyclopropenone sensitization with weekly scalp DPC. Sequenced here: whole blood, sampled in connection with sensitization to the hapten diphenylcyclopropenone (DPC). This clonotype was obtained from a woman aged 18-29 years with alopecia areata. Some clones in this sample may be carry-over from other donors' samples.

CDR3 DNA sequence: TGTGCCAGCAGTGTTTGGGACAGGGGACCTACCTACGAGCAGTACTTC. It translates to CASSVWDRGPTYEQYF. The chain is built from TRBV6-1 and TRBJ2-7, with 10 bases fitting TRBD1. The V gene end was trimmed by 4 bases and the J gene end by 2 bases; junction bases not matched to a gene: 8. The CDR3 contains 16 residues. CDR1 and CDR2 (germline): MNHNS, SASEGT.